This T cell receptor (beta chain) was identified during a study of fetal regulatory T cell absence and autoimmunity (dated by TCRdb to the late 2010s). Concerning the study at large: Autoimmunity of the exocrine pancreas was seen in the IPEX patients even though clinical diabetes was absent. On the study overall, not on this receptor specifically: Significant oligoclonal enrichment of the TCR compartment was observed in pancreas versus cord blood, with some top clones enriched more than 80-fold. TRB gene family usage was found to be broadly similar between cord blood and pancreas and to resemble published neonatal and adult repertoires. The oligoclonal enrichment was interpreted as support for antigen-driven autoimmunity in the pancreas before birth in IPEX syndrome.

CDR1 and CDR2, looked up from the germline V gene, are SGHRS and YFSETQ. Its CDR3 holds 16 amino acids, cysteine through phenylalanine. Left in the record is the CDR3 DNA by itself, 48 bases read in frame from the first base. V drops 4 bases and J drops 3 bases, leaving 20 bases in between. Amplification and barcoding of TCRbeta CDR3 regions were carried out by two-step multiplex PCR on the immunoSEQ human TCRbeta survey platform. Sequencing of the libraries was done on Illumina instruments, and IgH was sequenced in parallel from the same samples. The authors processed their data as follows. Raw reads were filtered against IMGT V, D, J definitions and were binned using a nearest-neighbor algorithm so that PCR and sequencing errors were removed. A clone was defined as an identical nucleotide sequence, and differential abundance between tissues was tested with a Fisher exact test for each clone using a pFDR threshold of p<0.01. A minimum inclusion filter of 10 in either sample excluded clones with frequencies too low for statistical inference. The immunoSEQ Analyzer was used for pairwise clonal comparisons, and IMGT tools were used to assess gene family usage. TCRdb carries this immuneACCESS record with in-frame sequences only. Its versions omit some clonotypes, under half of them owing to an unresolved V gene in the studies checked, with the rest unexplained. That table is the source of V, J and clone size, and D and trimming were worked out from the DNA. Here the sample has 85,000 to 100,000 clones; about two thirds occur a single time. Jointly, the top ten make up 1.5% to 2% of the sample.

On this clone: What antigen it recognizes has not been identified. No base quality values were provided; no much bigger clone lies one nucleotide off.

Repertoire sequencing was done on genomic DNA taken from frozen pancreas tissue. Genomic DNA, about 2-3 ug, was extracted from umbilical cord blood or frozen pancreas using the DNeasy Blood and Tissue Kit. The receptor was derived from a male donor with IPEX syndrome. Specimen: pancreas tissue. Recombination linked TRBV5-1 to TRBJ2-7; confidence is insufficient to name the D gene. Read as DNA, the sequence is TGCGCCAGCAGCCACCCCCCCGGCCGCACCGTCTACGAGCAGTACTTC. Its protein product is CASSHPPGRTVYEQYF.